This T cell receptor beta chain was identified during a study of blood T cells in healthy people across ages. Peripheral blood was drawn, ten milliliters per donor. This CDR3 comprises 13 residues. Trimming stripped 5 bases from V and 6 bases from J, with 13 bases between. Using a J-beta primer mix together with a sample-barcoded 5' primer, a second PCR was run for roughly 7 to 11 cycles. All cDNA molecules were each tagged by a template-switch adaptor with 12 random nucleotides. TCRdb re-derived calls from the 5' RACE reads in MiXCR, one entry per CDR3 protein. The sample comprises about 1.4 million distinct CDR3 sequences, approximately 63% of which are singletons, and over 5% rests with the top ten.

The sample was blood. This chain uses TRBV12-3 or TRBV12-4 with TRBJ1-2; D gene ambiguous. The receptor comes from a young man in good health. CDR3 region: CASSVGRPNGYTF. In nucleotides, the CDR3 is TGTGCCAGCAGTGTGGGTCGTCCCAATGGCTACACCTTC.